This T cell receptor (beta chain) is from a study of blood T cell repertoires in COVID-19 (dated by TCRdb to 2018 to 2021). Looking at the study overall: The collaborator samples originated in the United States, Italy and Spain and spanned the acute and convalescent phases of COVID-19. The prospective study material was composed of cDNA or gDNA derived from T cells, B-cell-depleted T cells, or PBMCs. The dataset comprised deeply sampled blood TCRbeta repertoires from subjects exposed to, actively infected with, or recovered from COVID-19. The repertoires were released in a freely available public database meant as a resource for research on the immune response to SARS-CoV-2. Samples were obtained from the ongoing ImmuneRACE study (first 160 participants) and from 1,254 subjects provided by 6 global collaborators. A de-identified subject ID, COVID-19 status, age in years and sex were almost always included in the sample metadata. Where available, HLA class I and class II types were obtained from metadata supplied by the sample provider rather than from assay-based typing.

The sample holds many counts of this clone. The antigen it binds to is not known. Per-base qualities were not stored, and no clone one base away is much larger. Including cysteine and phenylalanine, the CDR3 has 14 amino acids. The DNA shown is the 42-base CDR3, in frame from base 1. The immunoSEQ Assay, a bias-controlled multiplex PCR, was used to amplify TCRbeta CDR3 regions from genomic DNA. Regarding the original processing steps: Within the assay, amplification of reference gene primers was used to estimate how many nucleated cells each sample contained. To quantify the absolute abundance of each unique TCRbeta CDR3 rearrangement, sequence reads were collapsed and filtered. For each sample, productive Simpson clonality was calculated as the square root of Simpson's diversity index over productive rearrangements. TCRdb limited this immuneACCESS table to in-frame rearrangements with V and J called. A share of clones is missing; checked studies link under half to unresolved V genes, and the rest is unexplained. D and trimming were read from the DNA, whereas the V and J calls and clone size are those reported in that table. Within this sample are some 200,000 clones, with around 80% of them counted one time only. The biggest ten clones account for over 1% of the sample.

The investigation overall reported the following: The quantity of clinical and demographic metadata differed by source and by participant and was supplied without curation.

One collaborating source in Seattle enrolled patients while the patients were actively infected and followed the patients over time throughout the course of disease. Collaborating institutions collected whole blood in K2EDTA tubes following their own protocols. Collaborator samples were shipped for TCRbeta analysis as frozen whole blood, isolated PBMCs, or DNA extracted from either sample type. The sequence links TRBV21-1 to TRBJ2-2; the table calls TRBD2, which could not be checked here. TRBV21-1 is recorded as a pseudogene. Sequencing was carried out using peripheral blood. This sequence originates from a woman younger than 45 with COVID-19, enrolled during active disease. The CDR3 amino acid sequence is: CATRWAGAFGELFF. Read as DNA, the sequence is TGTGCCACCCGATGGGCGGGAGCGTTCGGGGAGCTGTTTTTT.